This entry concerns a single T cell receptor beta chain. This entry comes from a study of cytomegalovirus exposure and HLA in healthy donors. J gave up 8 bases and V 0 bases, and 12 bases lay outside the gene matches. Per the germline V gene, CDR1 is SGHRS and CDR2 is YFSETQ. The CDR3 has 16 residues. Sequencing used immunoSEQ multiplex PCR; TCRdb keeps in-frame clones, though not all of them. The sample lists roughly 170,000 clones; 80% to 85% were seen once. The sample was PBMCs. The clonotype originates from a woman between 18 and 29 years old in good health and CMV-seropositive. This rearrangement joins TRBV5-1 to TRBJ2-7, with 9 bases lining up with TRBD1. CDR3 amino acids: CASSLDLPGQGSQQYF. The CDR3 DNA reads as TGCGCCAGCAGCTTGGACCTACCGGGACAGGGATCTCAGCAGTACTTC.